The 18 T cell receptor beta chains in this list originate from one sample, sequenced in a study of identical twins. TCRdb processed the 5' RACE reads anew with MiXCR; each CDR3 protein has one entry. The repertoire holds about 460,000 distinct CDR3 sequences, with 11% to 15% as singletons. These data also featured in a second study, about yellow fever vaccine responses in identical twins.

The source material was CD4+ T cells sorted from blood. The receptors here all came from a woman aged 18-35 years in good health.

V is TRBV7-2 and J is TRBJ2-1, with TRBD1 matching over 8 bases. Germline V gene data show CDR1 as SGHTA and CDR2 as FQGNSA. The CDR3 is 14 amino acids. V trimming: 5 bases; J trimming: 7 bases; junction bases outside the gene matches: 7. CDR3 region: CASSPDRGRNEQFF. CDR3 DNA sequence: TGTGCCAGCAGCCCCGACAGGGGCCGGAATGAGCAGTTCTTC.

The chain has TRBV25-1 and TRBJ2-1; D is possibly TRBD1 or TRBD2 (5 bases each). Germline loops: CDR1 MGHDK, CDR2 SYGVNS. V shed 3 bases and J shed 9 bases, with 15 bases lying between them. This CDR3 has 14 amino acids. The CDR3 bases are TGTGCCAGCAGTGACCCCAGGGTGAGGGGTGAGCAGTTCTTC. Protein product: CASSDPRVRGEQFF.

Only a few counts were recorded for this clonotype. This sequence joins TRBV7-3 and TRBJ1-4, with 7 nucleotides matching TRBD1. CDR3 length: 20 amino acids. Per germline, CDR1 SGHTA and CDR2 FQGTGA. V lost 6 bases, J lost 0 bases, and 19 bases stayed unmatched. CDR3 region: CASSFSRGTAKDATNEKLFF. CDR3 coding DNA: TGTGCCAGCAGTTTCTCAAGAGGGACAGCTAAAGATGCAACTAATGAAAAACTGTTTTTT.

This clonotype has at least ten counts. The genes are TRBV10-3 and TRBJ2-2; 7 positions agree with TRBD1. This CDR3 has 11 residues. V lost 9 bases and J lost 6; bases outside the gene matches: 1. Germline-derived CDR1 and CDR2 are ENHRY and SYGVKD. As DNA, the CDR3 is TGTGCCATTCAGGGGGCCGGGGAGCTGTTTTTT. As protein: CAIQGAGELFF.

This clonotype was seen repeatedly, ten times or more. J is TRBJ1-5 and V is TRBV20-1, with D hard to call. This CDR3 has 14 amino acids. Germline CDR1 reads DFQATT; CDR2 reads SNEGSKA (reference sequence). Trimming shortened V by 3 bases and J by 0 bases, and 9 bases separated the two germline ends. The CDR3 loop is CSARKSNSNQPQHF. CDR3 in DNA: TGCAGTGCTAGGAAGTCGAATAGCAATCAGCCCCAGCATTTT.

This clonotype was observed a few times. V is TRBV4-1 and J is TRBJ2-2; 8 positions agree with TRBD2. With 4 bases clipped from V and 2 bases from J, the junction kept 12 bases outside the gene matches. CDR1 is MGHRA and CDR2 is YSYEKL in the germline V gene. The CDR3 spans 18 residues. DNA for the CDR3: TGCGCCAGCAGCCTCCTCGGACTAGCCGGGGTTAACACCGGGGAGCTGTTTTTT. Translating gives CASSLLGLAGVNTGELFF.

This clonotype was observed a few times. The J gene is TRBJ2-2, the V gene TRBV11-2, with 10 bases fitting TRBD2. This CDR3 comprises 17 residues. The ends lost 6 bases at V and 3 bases at J; junction bases unmatched: 10. Germline V CDR1 and CDR2: SGHAT, FQNNGV. CDR3: CASRRERGGQDTGELFF. Here the CDR3 DNA reads TGTGCCAGCAGACGAGAGCGGGGGGGCCAGGACACCGGGGAGCTGTTTTTT.

The V gene is TRBV6-1, the J gene TRBJ2-1; TRBD2 agrees at 11 bases. Germline V gene sequence: CDR1 MNHNS, CDR2 SASEGT. CDR3 length equals 18 residues. The V and J ends lost 6 bases and 0 bases, in that order; junction bases with no gene match: 10. DNA for the CDR3: TGTGCCAGCAGAAGTCAGACTAGCGGGAAGAGCTCCTACAATGAGCAGTTCTTC. Amino acids: CASRSQTSGKSSYNEQFF.

In its sample, this clonotype was seen a few times. The chain combines TRBV4-3 with TRBJ2-7; D gene ambiguous. This CDR3 spans 15 amino acids. Between the trimmed V and J ends, which lost 1 base and 3 bases, there was a span of 13 bases. Germline V gives CDR1 LGHNA, CDR2 YSLEER. The chain's CDR3 is CASSQGTTASYEQYF. The CDR3 bases are TGCGCCAGCAGCCAAGGAACAACGGCGAGCTACGAGCAGTACTTC.

The chain has TRBV20-1 and TRBJ2-5; D not certain. The V gene lost 0 bases and the J gene lost 5 bases, with 10 bases spanning the gap. The CDR3 spans 13 residues. The germline gives CDR1 DFQATT, CDR2 SNEGSKA (reference sequence). The CDR3 reads CSARDFGRETQYF. CDR3 nucleotides: TGCAGTGCTAGAGATTTTGGGCGGGAGACCCAGTACTTC.

This clonotype was seen at least ten times. The V and J genes are TRBV12-3 or TRBV12-4 and TRBJ1-5; D not certain. Trimming removed 0 bases from V and 11 bases from J, with 8 bases in between. The CDR3 contains 12 residues. CDR3 sequence (DNA): TGTGCCAGCAGTTTAGCGGCCGGGACCCAGCATTTT. This sequence encodes CASSLAAGTQHF.

The V and J genes are TRBV2 and TRBJ2-7, with 13 bases that match TRBD2. Germline loops: CDR1 SNHLY, CDR2 FYNNEI. The CDR3 is 17 amino acids. With V trimmed by 2 bases and J by 3 bases, 7 bases remained unmatched. The CDR3 loop reads CASSETSGGAAIYEQYF. The DNA for the CDR3 is TGTGCCAGCAGTGAAACTAGCGGGGGGGCGGCTATCTACGAGCAGTACTTC.

Only a few counts were recorded for this clonotype. The chain combines TRBV3-1 with TRBJ2-7, with D possibly TRBD2 on 5 matching bases. Trimming shortened V by 1 base and J by 2 bases, and 9 bases separated the two germline ends. From germline, CDR1 is LGHDT and CDR2 YNNKEL (reference sequence). The CDR3 is made up of 14 amino acids. The CDR3 is CASSQGVGAYEQYF. The CDR3 nucleotides read TGTGCCAGCAGCCAAGGTGTCGGGGCCTACGAGCAGTACTTC.

The chain recombines TRBV7-8 with TRBJ2-3; 12 bases match TRBD2. The V and J ends lost 4 bases and 3 bases, in that order; junction bases with no gene match: 8. The germline V gene encodes CDR1 SGHVS and CDR2 FQNEAQ. This CDR3 region has 17 residues. CDR3 nucleotides: TGTGCCAGCAGCTGGCTAGCGGGGGGGCCTGGGACAGATACGCAGTATTTT. Translated: CASSWLAGGPGTDTQYF. Complete variable domain (other parts from reference TRBV7-8 and TRBJ2-3): GAGVSQSPRYKVAKRGQDVALRCDPISGHVSLFWYQQALGQGPEFLTYFQNEAQLDKSGLPSDRFFAERPEGSVSTLKIQRTQQEDSAVYLCASSWLAGGPGTDTQYFGPGTRLTVL.

This clonotype was seen more than once but under ten times. This CDR3 is CSAPPGQGAYEQYF. In DNA form, the CDR3 reads TGCAGTGCCCCGCCGGGACAGGGCGCCTACGAGCAGTACTTC. The genes are TRBV20-1 and TRBJ2-7; TRBD1 matches 9 bases. The germline CDR1 and CDR2 sequences are DFQATT and SNEGSKA (reference sequence). V was pared by 6 bases and J by 2 bases, with 8 bases of the junction left unmatched. The CDR3 is 14 residues long.

The CDR3 DNA is TGCAGTGCAAAGCTAGCGGGGGTAAATACGCAGTATTTT. It translates to CSAKLAGVNTQYF. The chain employs TRBV20-1 and TRBJ2-3; 10 bases match TRBD2. Germline trimming cut 6 bases from V and 7 bases from J; bases unmatched to any gene: 7. Germline assignment: CDR1 DFQATT and CDR2 SNEGSKA (reference sequence). This CDR3 spans 13 amino acids.

V usage is TRBV19 and J usage is TRBJ2-3; D might be TRBD1 (6 bases). The germline gives CDR1 LNHDA, CDR2 SQIVND (reference sequence). V shed 4 bases and J shed 2 bases, with 7 bases lying between them. The CDR3 loop spans 13 amino acids. The CDR3 DNA sequence: TGTGCCAGTAGTAGGGGACACACAGATACGCAGTATTTT. This sequence encodes CASSRGHTDTQYF.

The chain uses TRBV20-1 and TRBJ2-5; 10 bases are a match to TRBD2. Per germline, CDR1 DFQATT and CDR2 SNEGSKA (reference sequence). V shed 7 bases and J 4 bases; nucleotides not matched to a gene: 9. This CDR3 spans 14 amino acids. The CDR3 DNA sequence: TGCAGTGGCGTCGACATAGCGGGGGGAGAGACCCAGTACTTC. This translates into CSGVDIAGGETQYF.